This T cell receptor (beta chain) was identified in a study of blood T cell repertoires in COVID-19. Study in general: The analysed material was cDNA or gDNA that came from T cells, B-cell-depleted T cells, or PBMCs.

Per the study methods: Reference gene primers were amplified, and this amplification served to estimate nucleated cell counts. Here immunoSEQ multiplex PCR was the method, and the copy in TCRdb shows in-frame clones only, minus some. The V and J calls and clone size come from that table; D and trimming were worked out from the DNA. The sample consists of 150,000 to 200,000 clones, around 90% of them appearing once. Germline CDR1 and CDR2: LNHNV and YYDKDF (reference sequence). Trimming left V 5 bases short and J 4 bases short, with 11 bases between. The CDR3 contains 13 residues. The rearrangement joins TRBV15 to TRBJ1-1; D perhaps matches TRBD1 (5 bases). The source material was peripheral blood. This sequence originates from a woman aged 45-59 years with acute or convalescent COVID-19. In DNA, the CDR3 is TGTGCCACCAGCGCAGGGATTGGCACTGAAGCTTTCTTT. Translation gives CATSAGIGTEAFF.